One and the same sample provided the 26 T cell receptor beta chains below, sequenced in a study of T-cell memory formation after mild COVID-19. One entry per CDR3 protein results from TCRdb running MiXCR on the 5' RACE reads. Of roughly 620,000 distinct CDR3 sequences listed, roughly 18% are singletons. Sequenced input: PBMCs or a T cell subset sorted from them (not recorded which). These receptors came from an adult woman who had mild COVID-19 (a few samples of this study predate the infection). Cell type and time point are not known.

This chain uses TRBV3-1 with TRBJ1-2; D perhaps matches TRBD1 (5 bases). The CDR3 is made up of 16 amino acids. From germline, CDR1 is LGHDT and CDR2 YNNKEL (reference sequence). The V and J ends lost 0 bases and 2 bases respectively, with 13 bases between them. CDR3 sequence: CASSQEIRTPNYGYTF. CDR3 nucleotide sequence: TGTGCCAGCAGCCAAGAAATAAGGACACCAAACTATGGCTACACCTTC.

The rearrangement joins TRBV27 to TRBJ2-1; 9 bases line up with TRBD2. V lost 3 bases and J lost 8; bases outside the gene matches: 5. This CDR3 contains 14 residues. From germline, CDR1 is MNHEY and CDR2 SMNVEV (reference sequence). The CDR3 protein is CASSLSVAGDEQFF. The CDR3 DNA sequence: TGTGCCAGCAGTTTGTCGGTAGCGGGGGATGAGCAGTTCTTC.

The chain links TRBV9 to TRBJ2-3, with TRBD2 matching 8 bases. The CDR3 sequence is 18 residues long. Germline CDR1 and CDR2: SGDLS and YYNGEE. V shed 3 bases and J 1 base; nucleotides not matched to a gene: 13. In DNA form, the CDR3 reads TGTGCCAGCAGCGCGACCTTTTATAGCGGGGCCCGCACAGATACGCAGTATTTT. Residues: CASSATFYSGARTDTQYF.

Only a few counts were recorded for this clonotype. The chain is built from TRBV19 and TRBJ1-2; TRBD1 aligns across 7 bases. Germline loops: CDR1 LNHDA, CDR2 SQIVND (reference sequence). This CDR3 is 12 amino acids long. V lost 6 bases, J lost 2 bases, and 0 bases stayed unmatched. CDR3 in amino acids: CASRGQNYGYTF. CDR3 nucleotide sequence: TGTGCCAGTAGGGGACAGAACTATGGCTACACCTTC. The full variable domain, its missing parts supplied by reference TRBV19 and TRBJ1-2, is DGGITQSPKYLFRKEGQNVTLSCEQNLNHDAMYWYRQDPGQGLRLIYYSQIVNDFQKGDIAEGYSVSREKKESFPLTVTSAQKNPTAFYLCASRGQNYGYTFGSGTRLTVV.

This clonotype was recorded at least ten times. This sequence joins TRBV3-1 and TRBJ2-7; D ambiguous. V was trimmed by 3 bases and J by 3 bases, leaving 9 bases between them. Germline CDR1 is LGHDT and CDR2 is YNNKEL (reference sequence). This CDR3 is built from 13 residues. The CDR3 coding sequence is TGTGCCAGCAGCCAGGCCAGAGGCTACGAGCAGTACTTC. The encoded protein is CASSQARGYEQYF.

This clonotype was detected a few times. The chain's CDR3 is CASSFQGFSEAFF. In DNA form, the CDR3 reads TGTGCCAGCAGTTTCCAGGGGTTCTCTGAAGCTTTCTTT. The chain joins TRBV7-9 to TRBJ1-1, with TRBD1 as a possible D gene (6 bases). CDR1 SEHNR and CDR2 FQNEAQ come from the germline V gene (reference sequence). The CDR3 covers 13 residues. Trimming took off 6 bases at V and 6 bases at J, with 14 bases between the two ends.

This chain uses TRBV4-1 with TRBJ2-7; possible D gene TRBD1, 6 bases. Between the trimmed V and J ends, which lost 1 base and 3 bases, there was a span of 13 bases. There are 15 residues in the CDR3. CDR1 is MGHRA, CDR2 YSYEKL, per germline. In nucleotides, the CDR3 is TGCGCCAGCAGCCAAGTAATGGAGACAGGCTACGAGCAGTACTTC. It codes for CASSQVMETGYEQYF.

This clonotype came up a few times. This chain joins TRBV30 and TRBJ2-1, with 11 bases matching TRBD2. The V segment lost 3 bases and the J segment 9 bases; nucleotides outside the gene matches: 4. This CDR3 has 13 amino acids. Germline V gene sequence: CDR1 GTSNPN, CDR2 SVGIG (reference sequence). The CDR3 sequence: CAWRLAGGSEQFF. CDR3 coding DNA: TGTGCCTGGAGATTAGCGGGAGGGTCTGAGCAGTTCTTC.

The rearrangement joins TRBV5-1 to TRBJ1-1, with D maybe TRBD1 (5 bases). Trimming pared 2 bases from V and 1 base from J, leaving 9 bases between. From germline, CDR1 is SGHRS and CDR2 YFSETQ. This CDR3 comprises 14 residues. This CDR3 reads CASSFRVENTEAFF. Here the CDR3 DNA reads TGCGCCAGCAGCTTCAGGGTAGAGAACACTGAAGCTTTCTTT.

This clonotype was observed a handful of times. This chain connects TRBV2 to TRBJ1-1; no clear D gene. Germline V CDR1 and CDR2: SNHLY, FYNNEI. CDR3 length equals 15 residues. V lost 9 bases and J lost 0, with 17 bases in between. The CDR3 DNA is TGTGCCAGTCCAAGCGTTCGGTCCGTGAACACTGAAGCTTTCTTT. Translation gives CASPSVRSVNTEAFF.

A remark on this clonotype: Since a much larger clone is just one base distant, this may be a read error. The rearrangement joins TRBV2 to TRBJ2-1, with TRBD1 matching over 9 bases. This CDR3 is built from 15 residues. Trimming took 6 bases from V and 0 from J; bases not matched to a gene: 3. Germline V CDR1 and CDR2: SNHLY, FYNNEI. CDR3 in DNA: TGTGCCAGCAGGGGGGACAGGGCCTCCTACAATGAGCAGTTCTTC. Amino acid sequence: CASRGDRASYNEQFF.

The V gene is TRBV4-3, the J gene TRBJ2-7; perhaps TRBD1 as D (6 bases). CDR1 and CDR2 (germline): LGHNA, YSLEER. The CDR3 runs to 15 residues. Trimming pared 4 bases from V and 3 bases from J, leaving 16 bases between. CDR3 sequence: CASSPTAGTYYEQYF. The CDR3 DNA reads TGCGCCAGCAGCCCGACTGCAGGGACATACTACGAGCAGTACTTC.

This clonotype was counted only a few times. V and J are TRBV24-1 and TRBJ2-1; D possibly matches TRBD1 or TRBD2 (5 bases each). Germline CDR1 is KGHDR and CDR2 is SFDVKD. V lost 2 bases to trimming and J lost 8 bases, with 21 bases between them. This CDR3 region has 17 residues. The CDR3 here is CATSDSGTVFSVDEQFF. The DNA of the CDR3 is TGTGCCACCAGTGATTCCGGGACCGTGTTTTCCGTCGATGAGCAGTTCTTC.

A few counts support this clonotype. The chain couples TRBV6-2 or TRBV6-3 to TRBJ2-3; TRBD2 agrees at 10 bases. This CDR3 comprises 16 residues. V trimming: 5 bases; J trimming: 2 bases; junction bases outside the gene matches: 7. Germline V gives CDR1 MNHEY, CDR2 SVGEGT. The CDR3 region has the DNA TGTGCCAGCAGTGCGGCTAGCGGGAGAGTCACAGATACGCAGTATTTT. It translates to CASSAASGRVTDTQYF.

V gene TRBV7-9 combines with J gene TRBJ1-1; no clear D. The CDR3 contains 18 residues. Trimming cost V 1 base and J 4 bases, with 22 bases left between them. The germline gives CDR1 SEHNR, CDR2 FQNEAQ (reference sequence). The CDR3 nucleotides are TGTGCCAGCAGCTTAGTACCGGACTGGGCGGCTAATGGCACTGAAGCTTTCTTT. Translated, it gives CASSLVPDWAANGTEAFF.

The chain recombines TRBV3-1 with TRBJ2-1; 9 nucleotides agree with TRBD1. The CDR3 sequence is 12 residues long. Trimming removed 3 bases from V and 15 bases from J; junction bases left unmatched: 6. From germline, CDR1 is LGHDT and CDR2 YNNKEL (reference sequence). In DNA, the CDR3 is TGTGCCAGCAGCCAGGGACAGGGATTAAGGTTCTTC. It is translated as CASSQGQGLRFF.

The chain recombines TRBV3-1 with TRBJ1-2, with a weak D call TRBD1 (5 bases). This CDR3 spans 14 amino acids. Trimming removed 4 bases from V and 4 bases from J, with 13 bases in between. Germline loops: CDR1 LGHDT, CDR2 YNNKEL (reference sequence). CDR3 nucleotides: TGTGCCAGCAGCCTCGCCGGGACTGTCTATGGCTACACCTTC. This encodes CASSLAGTVYGYTF. Combining the CDR3 with reference TRBV3-1 and TRBJ1-2 gives the whole variable domain DTAVSQTPKYLVTQMGNDKSIKCEQNLGHDTMYWYKQDSKKFLKIMFSYNNKELIINETVPNRFSPKSPDKAHLNLHINSLELGDSAVYFCASSLAGTVYGYTFGSGTRLTVV.

This clonotype was observed a few times. CDR3 sequence reads: CASSHTSGRRGEQFF. The CDR3, as DNA: TGTGCCAGCAGCCATACTAGCGGGAGACGGGGTGAGCAGTTCTTC. V gene TRBV5-4 combines with J gene TRBJ2-1; TRBD2 matches 11 bases. This CDR3 spans 15 amino acids. The junction had 9 bases not matched to a gene; V was cut back by 4 bases and J by 9 bases. The germline CDR1 and CDR2 sequences are SGHNT and YYREEE (reference sequence).

This sequence joins TRBV30 and TRBJ1-5, with D perhaps TRBD1 (5 bases). V shed 0 bases and J shed 7 bases, with 13 bases lying between them. The CDR3 runs to 14 residues. The germline gives CDR1 GTSNPN, CDR2 SVGIG (reference sequence). CDR3 sequence (DNA): TGTGCCTGGAGTGTCGGGGCAGGGAACCAGCCCCAGCATTTT. This translates into CAWSVGAGNQPQHF.

This clonotype was seen a handful of times. V gene TRBV6-6 combines with J gene TRBJ2-7; perhaps D is TRBD1 or TRBD2 (5 bases each). CDR1 and CDR2 (germline): MNHNY, SVGAGI (reference sequence). This CDR3 contains 15 residues. Trimming took off 6 bases at V and 0 bases at J, with 15 bases between the two ends. This chain's CDR3 is CASSPGDRFSYEQYF. The CDR3 nucleotides are TGTGCCAGCAGCCCCGGGGACCGCTTCTCCTACGAGCAGTACTTC.

The V and J genes are TRBV5-4 and TRBJ2-2, with 7 bases fitting TRBD1. J gave up 4 bases and V 5 bases, and 11 bases lay outside the gene matches. Per germline, CDR1 SGHNT and CDR2 YYREEE (reference sequence). The CDR3 consists of 16 residues. The CDR3 reads CASSRGQLFTTGELFF. In DNA form, the CDR3 reads TGTGCCAGCAGTCGGGGACAGCTCTTCACCACCGGGGAGCTGTTTTTT.

The chain couples TRBV12-3 or TRBV12-4 to TRBJ1-1; the D is unclear. This CDR3 has 15 residues. V was pared by 2 bases and J by 7 bases, with 17 bases between. This chain's CDR3 is CASSLTRTQLDEAFF. Written as DNA, the CDR3 is TGTGCCAGCAGTTTAACAAGGACCCAATTAGATGAAGCTTTCTTT.

This clonotype occurred once. The genes are TRBV6-2 or TRBV6-3 and TRBJ2-1, with no clear D. This CDR3 has 13 amino acids. The ends were cut back, 6 bases at V and 6 bases at J, with 12 bases in the middle. The germline V gene has CDR1 MNHEY and CDR2 SVGEGT. CDR3: CASRRYSPNEQFF. DNA of the CDR3: TGTGCCAGCAGGCGATACAGTCCCAATGAGCAGTTCTTC.

This clonotype was recorded once. The J gene is TRBJ2-3, the V gene TRBV12-3 or TRBV12-4; 12 bases align to TRBD2. CDR3 length: 15 amino acids. Losses at the gene ends were 6 bases for V and 7 bases for J; bases not matched to a gene: 8. The DNA of the CDR3 is TGTGCCAGCAGCCCGACTAGCGGGGGAATGAATACGCAGTATTTT. Protein: CASSPTSGGMNTQYF.

This clonotype was detected many times. The chain couples TRBV5-5 to TRBJ2-1, with 7 bases identical to TRBD1. V trimming: 0 bases; J trimming: 3 bases; junction bases outside the gene matches: 3. CDR1 and CDR2 (germline): SGHKS, YYEKEE (reference sequence). The CDR3 consists of 15 residues. The CDR3 sequence: CASSLASGGYNEQFF. DNA for the CDR3: TGTGCCAGCAGCTTGGCCTCAGGGGGCTACAATGAGCAGTTCTTC.

J is TRBJ2-3 and V is TRBV6-5; TRBD2 matches 12 bases. Germline CDR1 reads MNHEY; CDR2 reads SVGAGI. The length of the CDR3 is 17 residues. Trimming took 4 bases from V and 6 from J; bases not matched to a gene: 11. As DNA, the CDR3 is TGTGCCAGCAGTTCGAACGGGGCTAGCGGGAGGGGGGATACGCAGTATTTT. Protein: CASSSNGASGRGDTQYF.